The 3 T cell receptor beta chains in this list originate from one sample, sequenced in a study of blood T cell repertoires in COVID-19. TCRdb's copy holds only in-frame clones and misses some; the assay was immunoSEQ multiplex PCR. The top ten hold around 4.8% of the sample, which has approximately 170,000 clones, less than 85% seen once. The sample taken for sequencing was PBMCs or T cells enriched from blood (not recorded which). The receptor set was obtained from a woman aged 50 to 65 who had recovered from COVID-19.

The V call is TRBV9, the J call TRBJ1-2; TRBD1 matches 7 bases. CDR1 is SGDLS and CDR2 is YYNGEE in the germline V gene. The J segment lost 8 bases and the V segment lost 0 bases, leaving 13 bases of the junction unmatched. This CDR3 region has 16 residues. CDR3 sequence: CASSVARGRGQWGYTF. For the CDR3, the DNA is TGTGCCAGCAGCGTAGCACGGGGACGGGGACAGTGGGGCTACACCTTC.

This clone has a single count. The V call is TRBV28, the J call TRBJ2-3; D is unclear. CDR1 is MDHEN, CDR2 SYDVKM, per germline. The CDR3 is 13 residues long. V dropped 9 bases and J dropped 3 bases, with 13 bases sitting between them. CDR3 bases: TGTGCCAGTGCGAGGCTTAAAACAGATACGCAGTATTTT. Protein product: CASARLKTDTQYF.

The rearrangement joins TRBV30 to TRBJ2-3, with a weak D call TRBD1 (5 bases). The CDR3 covers 13 residues. CDR1 is GTSNPN and CDR2 is SVGIG in the germline V gene (reference sequence). V lost 0 bases and J lost 7, with 11 bases in between. The DNA for the CDR3 is TGTGCCTGGAGTGTAGACGCAGGGCATACGCAGTATTTT. Translated, it gives CAWSVDAGHTQYF.